Sequencing of this T cell receptor beta chain was carried out in a study of T cell responses to AZD1222 COVID-19 vaccine. Study findings and constraints: Targeting of unmutated variant regions was reportedly seen in nearly half of spike-specific TCRs. Repertoires were sampled only after the peak T cell response.

The V end lost 0 bases, the J end lost 5 bases, and 15 bases lay between the germline ends. The CDR3 runs to 15 residues. CDR1 and CDR2 (germline): SGHKS, YYEKEE (reference sequence). Concerning this clone itself: Its antigen is unknown.

TCRdb keeps only in-frame clones here, not all; method: immunoSEQ multiplex PCR. The sample records fewer than 120,000 clones, around 90% being singletons. The V and J genes are TRBV5-5 and TRBJ2-7; D is unclear. This sequence was found in an adult in good health. Sequences were derived from peripheral blood, sampled on day 0 of AZD1222 vaccination. DNA of the CDR3: TGTGCCAGCAGCTTGGATAGTCGGGCCCTCGACGAGCAGTACTTC. Translating gives CASSLDSRALDEQYF.